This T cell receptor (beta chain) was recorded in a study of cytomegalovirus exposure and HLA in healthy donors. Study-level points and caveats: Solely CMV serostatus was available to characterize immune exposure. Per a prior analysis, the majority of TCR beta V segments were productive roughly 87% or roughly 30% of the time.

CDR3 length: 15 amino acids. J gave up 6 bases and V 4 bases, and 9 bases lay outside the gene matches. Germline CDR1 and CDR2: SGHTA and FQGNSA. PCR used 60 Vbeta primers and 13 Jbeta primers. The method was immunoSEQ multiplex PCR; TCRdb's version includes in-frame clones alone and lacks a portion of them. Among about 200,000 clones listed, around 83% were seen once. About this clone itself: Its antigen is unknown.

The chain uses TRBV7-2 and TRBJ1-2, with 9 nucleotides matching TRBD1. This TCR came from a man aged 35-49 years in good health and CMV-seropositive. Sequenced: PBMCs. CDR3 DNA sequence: TGTGCCAGCAGCTCCCAGGACAGGGGCGCCCATGGCTACACCTTC. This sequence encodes CASSSQDRGAHGYTF.